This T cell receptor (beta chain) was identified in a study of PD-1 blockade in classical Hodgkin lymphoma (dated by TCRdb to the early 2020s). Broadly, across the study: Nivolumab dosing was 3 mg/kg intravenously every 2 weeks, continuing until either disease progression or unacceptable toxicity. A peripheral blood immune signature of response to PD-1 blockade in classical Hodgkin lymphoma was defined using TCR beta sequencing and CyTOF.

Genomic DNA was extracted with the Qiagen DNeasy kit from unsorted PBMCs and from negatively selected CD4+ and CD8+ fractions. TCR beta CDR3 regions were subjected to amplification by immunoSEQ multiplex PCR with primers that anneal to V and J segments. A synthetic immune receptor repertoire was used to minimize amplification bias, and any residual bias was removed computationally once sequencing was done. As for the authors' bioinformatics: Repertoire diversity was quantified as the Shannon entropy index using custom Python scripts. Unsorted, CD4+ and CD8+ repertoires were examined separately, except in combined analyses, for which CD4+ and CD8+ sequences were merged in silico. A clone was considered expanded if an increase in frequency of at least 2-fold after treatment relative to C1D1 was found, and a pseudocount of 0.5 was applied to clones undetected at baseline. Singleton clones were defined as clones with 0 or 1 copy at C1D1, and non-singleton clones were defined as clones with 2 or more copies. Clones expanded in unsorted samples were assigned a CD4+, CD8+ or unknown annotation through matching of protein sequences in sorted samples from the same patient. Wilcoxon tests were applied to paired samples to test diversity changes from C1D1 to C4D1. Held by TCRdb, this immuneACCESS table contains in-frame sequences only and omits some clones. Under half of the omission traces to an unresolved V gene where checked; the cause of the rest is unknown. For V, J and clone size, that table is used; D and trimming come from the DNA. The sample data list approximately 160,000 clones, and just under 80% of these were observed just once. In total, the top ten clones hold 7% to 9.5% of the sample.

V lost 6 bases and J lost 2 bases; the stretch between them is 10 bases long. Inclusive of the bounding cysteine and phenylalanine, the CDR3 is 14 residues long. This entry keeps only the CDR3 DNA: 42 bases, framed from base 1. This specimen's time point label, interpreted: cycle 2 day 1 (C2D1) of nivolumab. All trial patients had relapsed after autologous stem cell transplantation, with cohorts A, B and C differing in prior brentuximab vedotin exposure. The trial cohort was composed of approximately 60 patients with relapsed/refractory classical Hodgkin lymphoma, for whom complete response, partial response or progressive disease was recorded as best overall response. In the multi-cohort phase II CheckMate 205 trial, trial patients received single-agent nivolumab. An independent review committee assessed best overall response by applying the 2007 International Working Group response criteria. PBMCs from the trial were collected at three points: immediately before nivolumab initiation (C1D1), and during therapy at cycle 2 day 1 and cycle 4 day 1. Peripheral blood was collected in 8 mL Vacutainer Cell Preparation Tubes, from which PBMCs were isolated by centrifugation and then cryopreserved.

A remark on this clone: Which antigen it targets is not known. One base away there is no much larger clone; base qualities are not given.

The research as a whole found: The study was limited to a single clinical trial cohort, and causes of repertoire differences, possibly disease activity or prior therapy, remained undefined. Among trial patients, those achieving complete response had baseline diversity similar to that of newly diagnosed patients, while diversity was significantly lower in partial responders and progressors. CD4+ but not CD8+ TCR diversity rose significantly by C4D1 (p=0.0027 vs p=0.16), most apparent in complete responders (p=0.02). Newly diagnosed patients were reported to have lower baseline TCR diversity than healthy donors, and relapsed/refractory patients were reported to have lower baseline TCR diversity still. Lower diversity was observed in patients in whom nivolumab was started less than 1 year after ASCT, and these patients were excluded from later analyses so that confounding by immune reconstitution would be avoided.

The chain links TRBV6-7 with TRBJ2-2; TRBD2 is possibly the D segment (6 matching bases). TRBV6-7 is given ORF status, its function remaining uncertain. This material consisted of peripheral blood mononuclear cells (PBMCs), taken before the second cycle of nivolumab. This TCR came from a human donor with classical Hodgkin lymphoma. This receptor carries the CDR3 CASRGTLNTGELFF. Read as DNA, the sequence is TGTGCCAGCAGGGGGACTCTAAACACCGGGGAGCTGTTTTTT.